This T cell receptor beta chain was recorded in a study of T cells in women clearing cervical HPV infection. V was cut by 1 base and J by 6 bases, with 22 bases left in between. The CDR3 runs 17 residues. The germline V gene encodes CDR1 DFQATT and CDR2 SNEGSKA (reference sequence). Turning to this clone: Sequencing ends 3 residues short of the CDR3 end; the germline J gene provides the rest.

Average input was approximately 1,200 ng genomic DNA for immunoSEQ TCR beta CDR3 amplification. Here immunoSEQ multiplex PCR was the method, and the copy in TCRdb shows in-frame clones only, minus some. Its listing shows about 21,000 clones. The sequencing input was blood buffy coat. This rearrangement joins TRBV20-1 to TRBJ2-1, with no clear D. This sequence was found in a woman aged 18 to 75 with a cervical HPV16 infection that either progressed to CIN3+ or cleared (not recorded which). CDR3 DNA (partial): TGCAGTGCTAGAGGGCTCATTTCCTGGGCCAGTCTCAATGAG. Translating it yields CSARGLISWASLNE. The whole CDR3 reads CSARGLISWASLNEQFF.